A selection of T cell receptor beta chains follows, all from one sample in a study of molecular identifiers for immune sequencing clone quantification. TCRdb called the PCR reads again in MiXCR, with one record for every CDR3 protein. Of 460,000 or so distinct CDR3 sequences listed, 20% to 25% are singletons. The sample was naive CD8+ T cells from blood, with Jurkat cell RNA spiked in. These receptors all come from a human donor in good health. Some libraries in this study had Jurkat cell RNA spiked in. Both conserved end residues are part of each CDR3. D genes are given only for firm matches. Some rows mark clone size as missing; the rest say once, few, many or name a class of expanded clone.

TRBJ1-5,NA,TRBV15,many,TGTGCCACCAGCAGCACAGGGTTTGGCAATCAGCCCCAGCATTTT,CATSSTGFGNQPQHF
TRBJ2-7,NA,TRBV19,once,TGTGCCAGTGGCATGGCCGCCGGGGCCTACGAGCAGTACTTC,CASGMAAGAYEQYF
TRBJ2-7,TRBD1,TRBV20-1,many,TGCAGTGCATCGACAGGGTTATACGAGCAGTACTTC,CSASTGLYEQYF
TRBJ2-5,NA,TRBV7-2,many,TGTGCCAGCAGCTTAGTCTCGGGGGTGGTTGAGACCCAGTACTTC,CASSLVSGVVETQYF
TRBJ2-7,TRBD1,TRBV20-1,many,TGCAGTGCTAGAAGGGACAGTACCTACGAGCAGTACTTC,CSARRDSTYEQYF
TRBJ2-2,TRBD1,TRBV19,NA,TGTGCCAGTAGTACCCGACAGGGGGCAGGCGGGGAGCTGTTTTTT,CASSTRQGAGGELFF
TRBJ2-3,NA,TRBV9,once,TGTGCCAGCAGCGTAGGCGCCCCCACAGATACGCAGTATTTT,CASSVGAPTDTQYF
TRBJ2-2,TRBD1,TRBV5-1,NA,TGCGCCACGGGACAGGGTTTCACCGGGGAGCTGTTTTTT,CATGQGFTGELFF
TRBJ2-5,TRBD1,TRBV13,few,TGTGCCAGCACCATCCTTGGCGACAGGGGACAAGAGACCCAGTACTTC,CASTILGDRGQETQYF
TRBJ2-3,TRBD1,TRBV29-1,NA,TGCAGCGTTGATCGTCCGGGACAGGGATTATCAGATACGCAGTATTTT,CSVDRPGQGLSDTQYF
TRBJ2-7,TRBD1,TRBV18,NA,TGTGCCAGCTCACCACCGGACAGGGCCGGGGTTTCCTACGAGCAGTACTTC,CASSPPDRAGVSYEQYF
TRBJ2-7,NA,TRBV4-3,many,TGCGCCAGCAGCCAAGGAGGGCATGGCTACGAGCAGTACTTC,CASSQGGHGYEQYF
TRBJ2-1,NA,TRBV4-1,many,TGCGCCAGCAGCGGTGACAGCAGGAATGAGCAGTTCTTC,CASSGDSRNEQFF
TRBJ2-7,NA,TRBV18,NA,TGTGCCAGCTCACCGACGACAGTTTACGAGCAGTACTTC,CASSPTTVYEQYF
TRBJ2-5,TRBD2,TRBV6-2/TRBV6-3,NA,TGTGCCAGCAGTTACCCACGACTAGCGGAGCCCGGGGGAGAGACCCAGTACTTC,CASSYPRLAEPGGETQYF
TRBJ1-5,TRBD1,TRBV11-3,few,TGTGCCAGGATCGGGACAGTAGCTCTATGTTCGCCCCAGCATTTT,CARIGTVALCSPQHF
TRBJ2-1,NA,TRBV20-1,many,TGCAGTGCCCTCACATTGATTAGCTCCTACAATGAGCAGTTCTTC,CSALTLISSYNEQFF
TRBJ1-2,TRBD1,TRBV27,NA,TGTACCTCCGACAGGGTTGGCTATGGCTACACCTTC,CTSDRVGYGYTF
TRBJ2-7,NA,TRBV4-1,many,TGCGCCAGCAGCCAGGGGACCCCAACCGAGCAGTACTTC,CASSQGTPTEQYF
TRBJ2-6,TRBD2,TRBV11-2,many,TGTGCCAGCACCCCTCTATTAGCGGGGTCTGGGGCCAACGTCCTGACTTTC,CASTPLLAGSGANVLTF
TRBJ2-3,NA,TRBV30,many,TGTGCCTGGATTATGAAAACCGGGACCATCGTGGATACGCAGTATTTT,CAWIMKTGTIVDTQYF
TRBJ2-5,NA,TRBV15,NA,TGTGCCACCAGCAGAGATCTGATGCGAGGAGGCCACCAAGAGACCCAGTACTTC,CATSRDLMRGGHQETQYF
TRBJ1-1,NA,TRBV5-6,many,TGTGCCAGCAGCTCCTCGTTGGGCACTGAAGCTTTCTTT,CASSSSLGTEAFF
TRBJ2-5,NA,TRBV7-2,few,TGTGCCAGCAGCTTAGTCCCCGTTTTTGGGAAACAAGAGACCCAGTACTTC,CASSLVPVFGKQETQYF
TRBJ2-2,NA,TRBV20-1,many,TGCAGTGCTAGAGATTGGTACAGTACCGGGGAGCTGTTTTTT,CSARDWYSTGELFF
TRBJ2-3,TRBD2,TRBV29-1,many,TGCAGCGTTGAAGATCAAGAAGGGACTAGCGGGGGATTAGATACGCAGTATTTT,CSVEDQEGTSGGLDTQYF
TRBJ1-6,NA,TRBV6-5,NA,TGTGCCAGCAGTTTGTTCGAAAATTATAATTCACCCCTCCACTTT,CASSLFENYNSPLHF
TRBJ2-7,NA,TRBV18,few,TGTGCCAGCTCACCACCGCGGAGACTCTACGAGCAGTACTTC,CASSPPRRLYEQYF
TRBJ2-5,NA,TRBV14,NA,TGTGCCGGCAGCCAAGAAACTAGCTACCAAGAGACCCAGTACTTC,CAGSQETSYQETQYF
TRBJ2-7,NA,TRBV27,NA,TGTGCCAGCAGTCCTTTACTAGGAATGCGGTACTTC,CASSPLLGMRYF
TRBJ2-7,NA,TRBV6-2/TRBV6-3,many,TGTGCCACCAGTGGATCCTACGAGCAGTACTTC,CATSGSYEQYF